Below, one T cell receptor beta chain is given with its context. The sample comes from a study of blood T cell repertoires in COVID-19. As for the study in general: Both acute and convalescent COVID-19 samples were obtained from the United States, Italy and Spain. PBMCs, B-cell-depleted T cells, or T cells provided the cDNA or gDNA that made up the material.

V lost 5 bases, J lost 2 bases, and 6 bases stayed unmatched. Germline V gene data show CDR1 as SGHAT and CDR2 as FQNNGV. The CDR3 consists of 14 residues. Original data processing: Amplification from reference gene primers served as the basis for estimated nucleated cell counts. The protocol was immunoSEQ multiplex PCR, while the TCRdb copy is restricted to in-frame clones and leaves out a portion. V and J calls and clone size are those listed in that table; D and trimming were worked out from the DNA. The sample gives about 50,000 clones, approximately 85% of which show up once; approximately 2% is in the top ten.

The sample taken for sequencing was peripheral blood. This TCR came from a woman aged 55-70 years with acute or convalescent COVID-19. This chain uses TRBV11-2 with TRBJ2-7; the match to TRBD1 covers 7 bases. The CDR3 is CASSIRDRAYEQYF. For the CDR3, the DNA is TGTGCCAGCAGCATCAGAGACAGGGCCTACGAGCAGTACTTC.